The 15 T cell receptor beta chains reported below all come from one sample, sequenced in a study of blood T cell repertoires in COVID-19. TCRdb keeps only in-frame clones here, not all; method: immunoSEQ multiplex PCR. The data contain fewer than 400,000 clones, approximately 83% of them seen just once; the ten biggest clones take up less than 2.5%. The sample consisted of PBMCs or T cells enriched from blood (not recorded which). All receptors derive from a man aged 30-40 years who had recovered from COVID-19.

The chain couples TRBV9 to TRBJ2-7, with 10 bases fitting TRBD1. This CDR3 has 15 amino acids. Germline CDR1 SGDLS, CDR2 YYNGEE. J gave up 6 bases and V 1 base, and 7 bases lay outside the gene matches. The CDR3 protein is CASSVLGDRGSEQYF. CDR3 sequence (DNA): TGTGCCAGCAGCGTATTGGGGGACAGGGGCTCCGAGCAGTACTTC.

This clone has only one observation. The CDR3 DNA reads as TGCGCCAGCAGCCGCCCGGGACAGGGGACGGGTCAGCCCCAGCATTTT. Its protein is CASSRPGQGTGQPQHF. This chain links TRBV4-1 with TRBJ1-5; 10 bases map to TRBD1. In germline, CDR1 is MGHRA, CDR2 YSYEKL. The CDR3 consists of 16 residues. Trimming cost V 4 bases and J 6 bases; bases outside gene matches: 9.

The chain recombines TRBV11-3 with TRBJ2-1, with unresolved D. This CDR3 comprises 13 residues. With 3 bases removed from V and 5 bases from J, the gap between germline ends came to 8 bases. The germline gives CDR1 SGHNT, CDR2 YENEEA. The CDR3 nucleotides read TGTGCCAGCAGCTTCCTCCTCGACAATGAGCAGTTCTTC. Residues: CASSFLLDNEQFF.

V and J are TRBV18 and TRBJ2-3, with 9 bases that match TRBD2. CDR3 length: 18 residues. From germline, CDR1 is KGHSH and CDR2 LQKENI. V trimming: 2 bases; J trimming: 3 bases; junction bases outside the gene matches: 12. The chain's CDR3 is CASSPVVGGGGATDTQYF. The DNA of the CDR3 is TGTGCCAGCTCACCAGTGGTCGGCGGCGGGGGGGCAACAGATACGCAGTATTTT. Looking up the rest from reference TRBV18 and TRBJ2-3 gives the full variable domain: NAGVMQNPRHLVRRRGQEARLRCSPMKGHSHVYWYRQLPEEGLKFMVYLQKENIIDESGMPKERFSAEFPKEGPSILRIQQVVRGDSAAYFCASSPVVGGGGATDTQYFGPGTRLTVL.

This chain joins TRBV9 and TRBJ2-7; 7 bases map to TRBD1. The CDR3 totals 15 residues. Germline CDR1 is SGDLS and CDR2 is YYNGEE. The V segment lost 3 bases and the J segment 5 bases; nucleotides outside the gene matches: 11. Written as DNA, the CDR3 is TGTGCCAGCAGCGCGACAGGGATCGCTAAGAACGAGCAGTACTTC. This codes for CASSATGIAKNEQYF.

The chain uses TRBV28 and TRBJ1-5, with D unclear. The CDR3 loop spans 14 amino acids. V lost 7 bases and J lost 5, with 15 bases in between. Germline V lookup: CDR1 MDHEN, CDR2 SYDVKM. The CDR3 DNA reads TGTGCCAGCATGGGAGGGTCCCGAGATCAGCCCCAGCATTTT. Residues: CASMGGSRDQPQHF.

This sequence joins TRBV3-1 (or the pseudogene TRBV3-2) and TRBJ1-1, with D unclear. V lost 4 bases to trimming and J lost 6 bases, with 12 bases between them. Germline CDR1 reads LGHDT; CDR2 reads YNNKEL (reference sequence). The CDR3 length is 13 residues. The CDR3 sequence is CASSPINGAEAFF. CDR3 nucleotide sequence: TGTGCCAGCAGCCCTATAAACGGGGCTGAAGCTTTCTTT.

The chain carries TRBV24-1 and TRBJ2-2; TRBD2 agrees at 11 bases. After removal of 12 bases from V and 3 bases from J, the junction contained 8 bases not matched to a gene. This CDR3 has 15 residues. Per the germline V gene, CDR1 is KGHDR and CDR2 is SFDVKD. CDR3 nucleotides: TGTGCCCCGGGGGGGACTAGCGGTGACACCGGGGAGCTGTTTTTT. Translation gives CAPGGTSGDTGELFF.

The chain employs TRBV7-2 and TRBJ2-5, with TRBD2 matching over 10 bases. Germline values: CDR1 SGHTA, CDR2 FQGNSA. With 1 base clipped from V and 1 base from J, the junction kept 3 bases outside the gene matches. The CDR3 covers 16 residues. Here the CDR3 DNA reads TGTGCCAGCAGCTTAGGGAGCGGGGGGGCCCAAGAGACCCAGTACTTC. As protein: CASSLGSGGAQETQYF.

This CDR3 reads CASSAILQGFGEAFF. In nucleotides, the CDR3 is TGTGCCAGCAGCGCGATTCTACAGGGGTTCGGTGAAGCTTTCTTT. This chain uses TRBV5-4 with TRBJ1-1; 7 positions agree with TRBD1. Germline CDR1 is SGHNT and CDR2 is YYREEE (reference sequence). This CDR3 has 15 residues. The J segment lost 7 bases and the V segment lost 4 bases, leaving 13 bases of the junction unmatched. The whole variable domain, filled in from reference TRBV5-4 and TRBJ1-1, reads ETGVTQSPTHLIKTRGQQVTLRCSSQSGHNTVSWYQQALGQGPQFIFQYYREEENGRGNFPPRFSGLQFPNYSSELNVNALELDDSALYLCASSAILQGFGEAFFGQGTRLTVV.

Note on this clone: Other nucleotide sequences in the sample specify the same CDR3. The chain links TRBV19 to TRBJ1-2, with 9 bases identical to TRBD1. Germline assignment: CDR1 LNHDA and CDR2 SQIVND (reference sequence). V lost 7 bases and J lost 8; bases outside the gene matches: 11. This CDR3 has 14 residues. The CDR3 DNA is TGTGCCAGTACTTCTCCGGGACAGGGTTTCGGCTACACCTTC. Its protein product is CASTSPGQGFGYTF. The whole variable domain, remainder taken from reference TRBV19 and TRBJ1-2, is DGGITQSPKYLFRKEGQNVTLSCEQNLNHDAMYWYRQDPGQGLRLIYYSQIVNDFQKGDIAEGYSVSREKKESFPLTVTSAQKNPTAFYLCASTSPGQGFGYTFGSGTRLTVV.

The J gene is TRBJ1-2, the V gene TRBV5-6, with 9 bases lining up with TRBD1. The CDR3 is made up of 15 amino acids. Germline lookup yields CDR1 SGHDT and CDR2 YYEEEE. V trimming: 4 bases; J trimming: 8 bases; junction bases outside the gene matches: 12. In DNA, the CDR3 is TGTGCCAGCAGCAACTCCGGGACAGGGTCTTACGGCTACACCTTC. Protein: CASSNSGTGSYGYTF.

The CDR3 DNA sequence: TGCGCCAGCAGCCAACCCGGGACAGAAGAGACCCAGTACTTC. This encodes CASSQPGTEETQYF. The chain links TRBV5-1 to TRBJ2-5, with 7 bases that match TRBD1. CDR1 and CDR2 (germline): SGHRS, YFSETQ. The V and J ends lost 4 bases and 3 bases, in that order; junction bases with no gene match: 6. CDR3 length: 14 residues.

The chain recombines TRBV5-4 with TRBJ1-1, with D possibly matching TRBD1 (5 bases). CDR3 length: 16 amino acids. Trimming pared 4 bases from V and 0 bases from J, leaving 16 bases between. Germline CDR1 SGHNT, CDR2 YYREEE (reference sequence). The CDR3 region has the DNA TGTGCCAGCAGCCCGACGGGGGATAGCATGAACACTGAAGCTTTCTTT. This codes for CASSPTGDSMNTEAFF.

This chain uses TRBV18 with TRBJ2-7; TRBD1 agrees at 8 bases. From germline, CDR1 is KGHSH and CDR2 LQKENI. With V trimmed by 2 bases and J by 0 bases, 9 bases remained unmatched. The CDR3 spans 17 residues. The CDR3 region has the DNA TGTGCCAGCTCACCAGACAGGGGACACCTCAGCTCCTACGAGCAGTACTTC. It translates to CASSPDRGHLSSYEQYF.